The 25 T cell receptor beta chains listed next were all sequenced from one sample in a study of read filtering for tumor transcriptome and immune sequencing. From roughly 400 ng of RNA, a library with molecular barcoded alpha/delta and beta/gamma adaptors was made. TCRdb re-derived calls from the reads in MiXCR, one entry per CDR3 protein. This table has about 86,000 distinct CDR3 sequences, around 12% appearing once. What was sequenced was a population of CD138-negative cells sorted from bone marrow. These receptors came from a donor aged 40 or over with multiple myeloma.

In its sample, this clonotype was seen many times. The V call is TRBV4-1, the J call TRBJ1-2, with D uncertain. Germline V gives CDR1 MGHRA, CDR2 YSYEKL. The CDR3 runs 16 residues. The V gene lost 1 base and the J gene lost 4 bases, with 16 bases spanning the gap. CDR3 nucleotides: TGCGCCAGCAGCCAAGGTCTCGACCCTAACCCCTATGGCTACACCTTC. Protein: CASSQGLDPNPYGYTF.

J is TRBJ2-1 and V is TRBV13, with 14 bases identical to TRBD2. Looked up from germline, CDR1 is PRHDT and CDR2 is FYEKMQ (reference sequence). The CDR3 runs to 16 residues. J lost 7 bases, V lost 4 bases, and 6 bases had no gene match. The CDR3 sequence: CASSSPGTSGSNEQFF. For the CDR3, the DNA is TGTGCCAGCAGCTCCCCCGGGACTAGCGGGAGTAATGAGCAGTTCTTC.

This clonotype appeared many times. The chain couples TRBV30 to TRBJ2-3; perhaps TRBD2 as D (6 bases). Looked up from germline, CDR1 is GTSNPN and CDR2 is SVGIG (reference sequence). This CDR3 spans 14 amino acids. The V gene lost 1 base and the J gene lost 1 base, with 9 bases spanning the gap. DNA for the CDR3: TGTGCCTGGAGTGGAGGCGGGGGCACAGATACGCAGTATTTT. It translates to CAWSGGGGTDTQYF.

In its sample, this clonotype was seen many times. The J gene is TRBJ2-7, the V gene TRBV28; 9 bases align to TRBD1. Trimming at V came to 3 bases and at J to 7 bases, leaving 10 bases not matched to a gene. Per the germline V gene, CDR1 is MDHEN and CDR2 is SYDVKM. This CDR3 is 15 amino acids long. CDR3 region: CASSLLGQGSREQYF. DNA for the CDR3: TGTGCCAGCAGTTTGTTGGGACAGGGATCCCGGGAGCAGTACTTC. Together with reference TRBV28 and TRBJ2-7, the CDR3 gives the full variable domain: DVKVTQSSRYLVKRTGEKVFLECVQDMDHENMFWYRQDPGLGLRLIYFSYDVKMKEKGDIPEGYSVSREKKERFSLILESASTNQTSMYLCASSLLGQGSREQYFGPGTRLTVT.

This clonotype was counted ten times or more. This sequence joins TRBV7-3 and TRBJ2-5; possibly TRBD1 or TRBD2 for D (5 bases each). This CDR3 contains 15 residues. V was trimmed by 0 bases and J by 5 bases, leaving 13 bases between them. The germline CDR1 and CDR2 sequences are SGHTA and FQGTGA. CDR3 DNA sequence: TGTGCCAGCAGCTTAACTGGGGGACCTCGGGAGACCCAGTACTTC. Translated: CASSLTGGPRETQYF.

This clonotype has just a few counts. The V call is TRBV7-9, the J call TRBJ2-6; 7 bases are shared with TRBD1. Trimming cost V 5 bases and J 0 bases; bases outside gene matches: 7. Germline V gene sequence: CDR1 SEHNR, CDR2 FQNEAQ (reference sequence). The CDR3 contains 17 residues. Written as DNA, the CDR3 is TGTGCCAGCAGCGGGAGACAGGGTGTCTCTGGGGCCAACGTCCTGACTTTC. Its protein product is CASSGRQGVSGANVLTF.

This clonotype was observed at least ten times. V usage is TRBV5-5 and J usage is TRBJ2-5, with 13 positions matching TRBD2. Trimming at V came to 4 bases and at J to 5 bases, leaving 17 bases not matched to a gene. In germline, CDR1 is SGHKS, CDR2 YYEKEE (reference sequence). The length of the CDR3 is 19 residues. CDR3 in DNA: TGTGCCAGCAGCCCGGACAGGGGGAGGACTAGCGGGAGTAAGGAGACCCAGTACTTC. This translates into CASSPDRGRTSGSKETQYF. The entire variable domain, with the rest obtained from reference TRBV5-5 and TRBJ2-5, is as follows: DAGVTQSPTHLIKTRGQQVTLRCSPISGHKSVSWYQQVLGQGPQFIFQYYEKEERGRGNFPDRFSARQFPNYSSELNVNALLLGDSALYLCASSPDRGRTSGSKETQYFGPGTRLLVL.

This clonotype was seen at least ten times. The rearrangement joins TRBV3-1 to TRBJ2-6; perhaps TRBD1 as D (5 bases). The CDR3 sequence is 17 residues long. Trimming shortened V by 1 base and J by 2 bases, and 12 bases separated the two germline ends. Per the germline V gene, CDR1 is LGHDT and CDR2 is YNNKEL (reference sequence). This CDR3 is CASSQAYRKTGANVLTF. CDR3 DNA: TGTGCCAGCAGCCAAGCGTACAGGAAGACTGGGGCCAACGTCCTGACTTTC. Filled out from reference TRBV3-1 and TRBJ2-6, the complete variable domain reads DTAVSQTPKYLVTQMGNDKSIKCEQNLGHDTMYWYKQDSKKFLKIMFSYNNKELIINETVPNRFSPKSPDKAHLNLHINSLELGDSAVYFCASSQAYRKTGANVLTFGAGSRLTVL.

The chain's CDR3 is CASSLDSFLAGNTIYF. In DNA form, the CDR3 reads TGTGCCAGCAGCTTGGATAGTTTCCTTGCAGGGAACACCATATATTTT. The chain has TRBV5-5 and TRBJ1-3; D is possibly TRBD1 (5 bases). Germline values: CDR1 SGHKS, CDR2 YYEKEE (reference sequence). The germline V and J ends were trimmed by 0 bases and 7 bases, with 17 bases remaining between them. CDR3 length equals 16 residues.

This chain joins TRBV3-1 and TRBJ2-3, with D unresolved. The CDR3 runs 15 residues. CDR1 is LGHDT, CDR2 YNNKEL, per germline (reference sequence). The V end lost 0 bases, the J end lost 6 bases, and 13 bases lay between the germline ends. The CDR3 region is CASSQDPTRRDTQYF. The CDR3 DNA is TGTGCCAGCAGCCAAGACCCAACCAGGCGGGATACGCAGTATTTT.

Regarding this clonotype: This sequence may be a read error, since a much larger clone differs from it by one base. The rearrangement uses TRBV27 and TRBJ2-7; 8 bases line up with TRBD2. Germline assignment: CDR1 MNHEY and CDR2 SMNVEV (reference sequence). The CDR3 totals 14 residues. CDR3 residues: CVIGAGAPPDEQYF. DNA for the CDR3: TGTGTCATTGGAGCGGGAGCCCCTCCCGACGAGCAGTACTTC.

This clonotype was counted many times. The chain uses TRBV3-1 and TRBJ1-1; 9 nucleotides match TRBD1. V was clipped by 4 bases and J by 4 bases; unmatched bases: 10. CDR1 and CDR2 from the germline V gene are LGHDT and YNNKEL (reference sequence). The CDR3 runs to 16 residues. CDR3 amino acids: CASSPDRGFWGTEAFF. In nucleotides, the CDR3 is TGTGCCAGCAGCCCAGACAGGGGGTTTTGGGGCACTGAAGCTTTCTTT.

This clonotype was counted ten times or more. The chain uses TRBV28 and TRBJ1-5, with 9 bases matching TRBD1. The CDR3 runs 18 residues. V lost 10 bases, J lost 4 bases, and 20 bases stayed unmatched. Per the germline V gene, CDR1 is MDHEN and CDR2 is SYDVKM. The CDR3 protein is CATESPGGTGSWNQPQHF. The CDR3 bases are TGTGCCACCGAATCCCCTGGAGGGACAGGGTCCTGGAATCAGCCCCAGCATTTT.

This clonotype was counted many times. This sequence joins TRBV20-1 and TRBJ2-3; a weak D match, TRBD2 (5 bases). The CDR3 consists of 14 residues. Germline CDR1 reads DFQATT; CDR2 reads SNEGSKA (reference sequence). The V end was cut by 6 bases, the J end by 2 bases, with 15 bases between. CDR3 protein: CSALTGSFTDTQYF. CDR3 nucleotides: TGCAGTGCCTTGACGGGATCTTTCACAGATACGCAGTATTTT.

This clonotype was detected many times. This chain links TRBV18 with TRBJ2-5, with D hard to call. Trimming cost V 0 bases and J 4 bases, with 6 bases left between them. From germline, CDR1 is KGHSH and CDR2 LQKENI. The CDR3 extends over 13 amino acids. The DNA of the CDR3 is TGTGCCAGCTCACCACCGGTCAGAGAGACCCAGTACTTC. This sequence encodes CASSPPVRETQYF.

The table lists this clonotype with a few counts. With a much larger clone just one base away, this may be a read error. V gene TRBV28 combines with J gene TRBJ1-1; TRBD1 matches 11 bases. Germline CDR1 is MDHEN and CDR2 is SYDVKM. The CDR3 is 16 amino acids. Written as DNA, the CDR3 is TGTGCCAGCAGACGGACAGGGGGCGCGGGGTACACTGAAGCTCTCTTT. This translates into CASRRTGGAGYTEALF.

The rearrangement joins TRBV28 to TRBJ2-7; tentatively, D is TRBD1 or TRBD2 (6 bases each). Germline CDR1 MDHEN, CDR2 SYDVKM. This CDR3 has 13 residues. V lost 5 bases to trimming and J lost 3 bases, with 11 bases between them. The CDR3 nucleotides read TGTGCCAGCAGTGGAGGGGGAGGCTACGAGCAGTACTTC. It translates to CASSGGGGYEQYF. The whole variable domain, remainder taken from reference TRBV28 and TRBJ2-7, is DVKVTQSSRYLVKRTGEKVFLECVQDMDHENMFWYRQDPGLGLRLIYFSYDVKMKEKGDIPEGYSVSREKKERFSLILESASTNQTSMYLCASSGGGGYEQYFGPGTRLTVT.

This clonotype has a count of ten or more. The chain's CDR3 is CASAPEGTGYNEQFF. The CDR3 nucleotides are TGTGCCAGCGCTCCTGAGGGTACAGGCTACAATGAGCAGTTCTTC. V and J are TRBV2 and TRBJ2-1; D possibly uses TRBD1 or TRBD2 (5 bases each). This CDR3 is built from 15 residues. Between the trimmed V and J ends, which lost 8 bases and 3 bases, there was a span of 17 bases. Per the germline V gene, CDR1 is SNHLY and CDR2 is FYNNEI.

There are a few counts of this clonotype. This is likely a read error, given that the CDR3 carries no conserved phenylalanine or tryptophan at its end. No DNA is shown, since the ends of the CDR3 on it are uncertain; the CDR3 is the one TCRdb lists. The chain employs TRBV5-1 and TRBJ1-6. Ends included, the CDR3 has 14 residues. Germline V gene lookup returns CDR1 SGHRS and CDR2 YFSETQ. CDR3 amino acids: CASSLGSYNSPLRL.

At least ten counts were recorded for this clonotype. The rearrangement links TRBV28 to TRBJ1-2; 10 bases match TRBD1. CDR3 size: 16 residues. Germline V lookup: CDR1 MDHEN, CDR2 SYDVKM. V was pared by 7 bases and J by 4 bases, with 12 bases of the junction left unmatched. The CDR3 protein is CASTGTGAVFGYGYTF. In DNA form, the CDR3 reads TGTGCCAGCACCGGGACAGGGGCCGTGTTCGGCTATGGCTACACCTTC.

This clonotype has ten or more counts. This chain uses TRBV29-1 with TRBJ1-1; D is unclear. Germline assignment: CDR1 SQVTM and CDR2 ANQGSEA. V lost 1 base and J lost 6, with 15 bases in between. The CDR3 is 14 amino acids. CDR3 coding DNA: TGCAGCGTTGAAGTGGTTGGGCAGAAGGCTGAAGCTTTCTTT. It codes for CSVEVVGQKAEAFF.

In its sample, this clonotype was seen many times. The chain uses TRBV7-9 and TRBJ1-6; 9 bases are shared with TRBD1. With 5 bases clipped from V and 8 bases from J, the junction kept 7 bases outside the gene matches. CDR3 size: 15 residues. Germline V gives CDR1 SEHNR, CDR2 FQNEAQ (reference sequence). CDR3 region: CASSHRDRVDSPLHF. As DNA, the CDR3 is TGTGCCAGCAGCCACCGGGACAGGGTTGATTCACCCCTCCACTTT.

This chain uses TRBV9 with TRBJ1-1; D is ambiguous. This CDR3 is built from 15 residues. V was clipped by 0 bases and J by 0 bases, with 9 bases between them. Germline V gene lookup returns CDR1 SGDLS and CDR2 YYNGEE. CDR3 nucleotide sequence: TGTGCCAGCAGCGTAGCGTCAACCATGAACACTGAAGCTTTCTTT. Its translation is CASSVASTMNTEAFF. The full variable domain, its missing parts supplied by reference TRBV9 and TRBJ1-1, is DSGVTQTPKHLITATGQRVTLRCSPRSGDLSVYWYQQSLDQGLQFLIQYYNGEERAKGNILERFSAQQFPDLHSELNLSSLELGDSALYFCASSVASTMNTEAFFGQGTRLTVV.

This clonotype was seen at least ten times. The chain carries TRBV6-1 and TRBJ1-5, with 9 bases matching TRBD1. Germline V gene data show CDR1 as MNHNS and CDR2 as SASEGT. There are 16 residues in the CDR3. With 1 base clipped from V and 7 bases from J, the junction kept 8 bases outside the gene matches. The CDR3 sequence: CASSEGTGAAHQPQHF. Here the CDR3 DNA reads TGTGCCAGCAGTGAAGGGACAGGGGCGGCCCACCAGCCCCAGCATTTT.

This clonotype was recorded many times. The CDR3 is CASIGSGGNNEQFF. The DNA of the CDR3 is TGTGCCAGTATCGGCTCTGGCGGGAATAATGAGCAGTTCTTC. The chain couples TRBV19 to TRBJ2-1, with D possibly TRBD2 on 6 matching bases. Germline V lookup: CDR1 LNHDA, CDR2 SQIVND (reference sequence). The CDR3 consists of 14 residues. V lost 7 bases and J 7 bases, leaving 17 bases between the germline ends. The whole variable domain, remainder taken from reference TRBV19 and TRBJ2-1, is DGGITQSPKYLFRKEGQNVTLSCEQNLNHDAMYWYRQDPGQGLRLIYYSQIVNDFQKGDIAEGYSVSREKKESFPLTVTSAQKNPTAFYLCASIGSGGNNEQFFGPGTRLTVL.